A selection of T cell receptor beta chains follows, all from one sample in a study of blood T cell repertoires in COVID-19. Using immunoSEQ multiplex PCR, the repertoire was profiled, and TCRdb retains in-frame clones only, with some absent. The sample has under 100,000 clones; about 85% are singletons. The sample was peripheral blood. These receptors originate from a man at least 80 years old with active or convalescent COVID-19. Both conserved end residues are part of each CDR3. A D gene is named only where the DNA matches it firmly. Size values are once, few and many counts, or a class for expanded clones, and some rows have none.

V gene: TRBV3-1/TRBV3-2
clone size: NA
D gene: NA
J gene: TRBJ2-1
CDR3 protein: CASSQWNSVPSHYNEQFF
CDR3 DNA: TGTGCCAGCAGCCAATGGAATAGCGTACCCTCCCACTACAATGAGCAGTTCTTC

V gene: TRBV7-6
clone size: NA
D gene: TRBD1
J gene: TRBJ2-7
CDR3 protein: CASSLVTGAYYEQYF
CDR3 DNA: TGTGCCAGCAGCTTAGTTACAGGGGCCTACTACGAGCAGTACTTC

V gene: TRBV3-1/TRBV3-2
clone size: NA
D gene: TRBD2
J gene: TRBJ2-3
CDR3 protein: CASSQETAGESTDTQYF
CDR3 DNA: TGTGCCAGCAGCCAAGAAACAGCGGGGGAGAGCACAGATACGCAGTATTTT

V gene: TRBV28
clone size: NA
D gene: TRBD1
J gene: TRBJ1-2
CDR3 protein: CASSLLGTGSSNYGYTF
CDR3 DNA: TGTGCCAGCAGTTTATTGGGGACAGGGAGTTCTAACTATGGCTACACCTTC

V gene: TRBV19
clone size: NA
D gene: NA
J gene: TRBJ1-4
CDR3 protein: CASSGVPNEKLFF
CDR3 DNA: TGTGCCAGTAGCGGAGTTCCTAATGAAAAACTGTTTTTT

V gene: TRBV5-1
clone size: NA
D gene: TRBD1
J gene: TRBJ1-1
CDR3 protein: CASSLTGTGVRTEAFF
CDR3 DNA: TGCGCCAGCAGCCTTACCGGGACAGGGGTGCGCACTGAAGCTTTCTTT

V gene: TRBV7-2
clone size: NA
D gene: TRBD2
J gene: TRBJ2-3
CDR3 protein: CASSLRGLAGNTQYF
CDR3 DNA: TGTGCCAGCAGCTTACGGGGACTAGCGGGCAATACGCAGTATTTT

V gene: TRBV18
clone size: NA
D gene: TRBD1
J gene: TRBJ1-1
CDR3 protein: CASCRTGANTEAFF
CDR3 DNA: TGTGCCAGCTGTAGGACAGGGGCCAACACTGAAGCTTTCTTT

V gene: TRBV19
clone size: few
D gene: TRBD1
J gene: TRBJ1-6
CDR3 protein: CASTQQGGSYNSPLHF
CDR3 DNA: TGTGCCAGTACGCAACAGGGGGGGTCCTATAATTCACCCCTCCACTTT

V gene: TRBV5-6
clone size: NA
D gene: TRBD1
J gene: TRBJ1-2
CDR3 protein: CASREGQAYNYGYTF
CDR3 DNA: TGTGCCAGCAGGGAGGGACAGGCTTATAACTATGGCTACACCTTC

V gene: TRBV25-1
clone size: NA
D gene: NA
J gene: TRBJ2-3
CDR3 protein: CASSERGTSTDTQYF
CDR3 DNA: TGTGCCAGCAGTGAACGCGGGACTAGCACAGATACGCAGTATTTT

V gene: TRBV11-3
clone size: NA
D gene: TRBD2
J gene: TRBJ2-3
CDR3 protein: CASSLLRGDTQYF
CDR3 DNA: TGTGCCAGCAGCCTTTTGCGGGGGGATACGCAGTATTTT

V gene: TRBV11-2
clone size: NA
D gene: NA
J gene: TRBJ1-3
CDR3 protein: CASSLDQGGNTIYF
CDR3 DNA: TGTGCCAGCAGCTTAGATCAGGGTGGAAACACCATATATTTT

V gene: TRBV7-2
clone size: NA
D gene: NA
J gene: TRBJ1-4
CDR3 protein: CASSLVLGRREKLFF
CDR3 DNA: TGTGCCAGCAGCTTAGTTTTGGGCCGGAGGGAAAAACTGTTTTTT

V gene: TRBV11-2
clone size: NA
D gene: NA
J gene: TRBJ2-5
CDR3 protein: CASGEKETQYF
CDR3 DNA: TGTGCCAGCGGAGAAAAAGAGACCCAGTACTTC

V gene: TRBV6-5
clone size: NA
D gene: NA
J gene: TRBJ2-7
CDR3 protein: CASTGAYEQYF
CDR3 DNA: TGTGCCAGCACGGGGGCCTACGAGCAGTACTTC

V gene: TRBV18
clone size: NA
D gene: TRBD1
J gene: TRBJ2-3
CDR3 protein: CASSMDRVDTQYF
CDR3 DNA: TGTGCCAGCTCAATGGACAGGGTTGATACGCAGTATTTT

V gene: TRBV5-1
clone size: NA
D gene: NA
J gene: TRBJ1-2
CDR3 protein: CASSLVSGYGYTF
CDR3 DNA: TGCGCCAGCAGCTTGGTATCAGGCTATGGCTACACCTTC

V gene: TRBV7-9
clone size: NA
D gene: TRBD1
J gene: TRBJ1-2
CDR3 protein: CASSPQTGGDGYTF
CDR3 DNA: TGTGCCAGCAGCCCCCAGACAGGGGGCGATGGCTACACCTTC

V gene: TRBV27
clone size: NA
D gene: TRBD1
J gene: TRBJ1-2
CDR3 protein: CASSLRDRGRANYGYTF
CDR3 DNA: TGTGCCAGCAGTTTGCGGGACAGGGGTCGAGCTAACTATGGCTACACCTTC

V gene: TRBV5-6
clone size: NA
D gene: TRBD1
J gene: TRBJ1-2
CDR3 protein: CASSLKGWDSNYGYTF
CDR3 DNA: TGTGCCAGCAGCCTCAAGGGTTGGGACAGTAACTATGGCTACACCTTC

V gene: TRBV7-2
clone size: NA
D gene: TRBD2
J gene: TRBJ2-1
CDR3 protein: CASSPRTSTYNEQFF
CDR3 DNA: TGTGCCAGCAGCCCACGGACTAGCACCTACAATGAGCAGTTCTTC

V gene: TRBV6-1
clone size: NA
D gene: NA
J gene: TRBJ2-2
CDR3 protein: CASSEDGAGELFF
CDR3 DNA: TGTGCCAGCAGTGAAGACGGGGCCGGGGAGCTGTTTTTT

V gene: TRBV6-2/TRBV6-3
clone size: NA
D gene: TRBD1
J gene: TRBJ2-7
CDR3 protein: CASSSPGQTSYEQYF
CDR3 DNA: TGTGCCAGCAGTTCCCCGGGACAGACTTCCTACGAGCAGTACTTC

V gene: TRBV28
clone size: NA
D gene: TRBD1
J gene: TRBJ2-2
CDR3 protein: CASSLRTGGGTGELFF
CDR3 DNA: TGTGCCAGCAGTTTACGGACAGGGGGCGGTACCGGGGAGCTGTTTTTT

V gene: TRBV27
clone size: NA
D gene: TRBD2
J gene: TRBJ2-7
CDR3 protein: CASSRRGRGGSYEQYF
CDR3 DNA: TGTGCCAGCAGTAGAAGGGGTCGGGGGGGCTCCTACGAGCAGTACTTC

V gene: TRBV4-1
clone size: once
D gene: NA
J gene: TRBJ2-3
CDR3 protein: CASSSDRSTDTQYF
CDR3 DNA: TGCGCCAGCAGCTCCGACAGGAGCACAGATACGCAGTATTTT

V gene: TRBV7-8
clone size: NA
D gene: NA
J gene: TRBJ1-5
CDR3 protein: CASSPRQSPNQPQHF
CDR3 DNA: TGTGCCAGCAGCCCGAGACAGTCACCCAATCAGCCCCAGCATTTT